This record concerns one T cell receptor (beta chain) sequence. Its antigen is not known. The length of the CDR3 is 14 residues. The V gene's germline CDR1 is SGHVS and CDR2 FQNEAQ. The TRB libraries of cDNA were built by UMI-labeled 5' RACE. TCRdb reprocessed the 5' RACE reads, keeping one entry per CDR3 protein, no DNA. Recorded here are 70,000 to 95,000 distinct CDR3 sequences; the top ten clones represent more than 1.5%. Naive CD8+ T cells had a CD45RO-CCR7+CD27+CD95- phenotype. This record belongs to a study of CXCR3-negative and CXCR3-positive naive CD8 T cells. For the study at large: Each library held about 1.5 +/- 0.3 million TRB reads, around 140 million in total.

Points from the study as a whole: Naive CXCR3-positive and CXCR3-negative cells shared similar TRBV-TRBJ usage, unlike memory cells. More hydrophobic TRB CDR3s occurred in CXCR3-positive than in CXCR3-negative naive cells.

The sequence came from a human donor in good health. Some clones in this sample may be carry-over from other donors' samples. Sequencing used naive CXCR3- CD8+ T cells from blood. This sample's subset: CD45RO-CCR7+CD27+CD95- naive CD8+ T cells lacking CXCR3 (TNR3-). The J gene is TRBJ2-7, the V gene TRBV7-8; TCRdb reports TRBD2, a call that lacks DNA to check it against. The chain's CDR3 is CASSLGGSGYEQYF.